The T cell receptor beta chain described here comes from a study of blood T cell repertoires in COVID-19. The overall study: The origin of the acute and convalescent COVID-19 samples was the United States, Italy and Spain.

In the source study's methods: Nucleated cell counts were estimated from reference gene primer amplification. Profiling relied on immunoSEQ multiplex PCR, and the TCRdb table lists in-frame clones only, not all of them. The V and J calls and clone size were taken over from that table, and D and trimming were inferred from the DNA. Of some 280,000 clones listed, 86% are singletons. Germline V gene data show CDR1 as SGHTA and CDR2 as FQGNSA. With 8 bases removed from V and 7 bases from J, the gap between germline ends came to 23 bases. The CDR3 sequence is 15 residues long. The chain employs TRBV7-2 and TRBJ1-2, with TRBD1 as a possible D gene (6 bases). Sequencing was done on a sample of peripheral blood. This receptor was taken from a woman aged 25 to 39 with active or convalescent COVID-19. The CDR3 nucleotides are TGTGCCAGCCAAGCTTACTCCGGACAGTTTTTTGGCTACACCTTC. This sequence encodes CASQAYSGQFFGYTF.